Listed below are T cell receptor beta chains from one sample, sequenced in a study of T cells in localized non-small cell lung cancer. Profiled with immunoSEQ multiplex PCR; TCRdb holds only in-frame clones, not every one. This table has approximately 64,000 clones, 85% to 90% appearing once. The source material was peripheral blood, sampled before any cancer treatment. The receptors stem from a woman between 35 and 70 years old with stage I lung adenocarcinoma. The CDR3 runs from the conserved cysteine through the conserved F or W. Each record gives: V gene, D gene, J gene, clone size, CDR3 DNA, CDR3 protein. D genes are given only for firm matches. Clone size is not always given. Where it is, it says once, few, many or a class for expanded clones.

>TRBV5-8|TRBD1|TRBJ2-3|few
TGTGCCAGCAGCTTGCCCGGGACAGGGTTTTTCCTTAGCACAGATACGCAGTATTTT
CASSLPGTGFFLSTDTQYF
>TRBV6-1|NA|TRBJ1-1|NA
TGTGCCAGCAGTGAAACTCACCTCACTGAAGCTTTCTTT
CASSETHLTEAFF
>TRBV27|NA|TRBJ2-1|once
TGTGCCAGCAGTCCTAGTGTCAGGGTGAACAATGAGCAGTTCTTC
CASSPSVRVNNEQFF
>TRBV21-1|NA|TRBJ1-1|NA
TGTGCCAGCAGCAGTCCGGGACAGGGGGCGAACACTGAAGCTTTCTTT
CASSSPGQGANTEAFF
>TRBV28|TRBD2|TRBJ2-1|NA
TGTGCCAGCAGGGGTACTAGCGGGAGGGCCTACAATGAGCAGTTCTTC
CASRGTSGRAYNEQFF
>TRBV27|TRBD1|TRBJ2-7|few
TGTGCCAGCAGTACTCGGACAGGGAACTACGAGCAGTACTTC
CASSTRTGNYEQYF
>TRBV10-2|NA|TRBJ1-1|NA
TGCGCCAGCAGTTTTCCAGGGGCCGCGGAAGCTTTCTTT
CASSFPGAAEAFF
>TRBV28|NA|TRBJ1-1|NA
TGTGCCAGCAGTTTGAGAGGGTACAAGAACACTGAAGCTTTCTTT
CASSLRGYKNTEAFF
>TRBV5-1|TRBD1|TRBJ2-5|NA
TGCGCCAGCAGCAATTCATTAAGGGACAGACCTGAGACCCAGTACTTC
CASSNSLRDRPETQYF
>TRBV6-5|NA|TRBJ1-1|NA
TGTGCCAGCAGTTACTCAATGGCCACTGAAGCTTTCTTT
CASSYSMATEAFF
>TRBV9|TRBD2|TRBJ2-2|NA
TGTGCCAGCAGCCCACGGACTAGCGGGAGGACCGGGGAGCTGTTTTTT
CASSPRTSGRTGELFF
>TRBV6-1|NA|TRBJ1-3|once
TGTGCCAGCAATCCTAGCTCTGGAAACACCATATATTTT
CASNPSSGNTIYF
>TRBV5-5|NA|TRBJ2-3|NA
TGTGCCAGCGGGCGCTCCACAGATACGCAGTATTTT
CASGRSTDTQYF
>TRBV23-1|NA|TRBJ1-1|NA
TGCGCCAGCAGTCAATCCAGGACTATCGACCCCCTGGACACTGAAGCTTTCTTT
CASSQSRTIDPLDTEAFF
>TRBV7-2|TRBD2|TRBJ2-1|NA
TGTGCCAGCAGCCCCCCCCCAGCGGGGGTATACAATGAGCAGTTCTTC
CASSPPPAGVYNEQFF
>TRBV4-3|TRBD2|TRBJ2-2|NA
TGCGCCAGCAGCCGTTCAGCGGGAGCGGTCACCGGGGAGCTGTTTTTT
CASSRSAGAVTGELFF
>TRBV19|NA|TRBJ1-1|NA
TGTGCCAGTACCCAGGGACTGAACACTGAAGCTTTCTTT
CASTQGLNTEAFF
>TRBV6-1|NA|TRBJ2-1|NA
TGTGCCAGCAGTGAAGGATGGGGGCAGGGGTTAGATGAGCAGTTCTTC
CASSEGWGQGLDEQFF
>TRBV9|TRBD1|TRBJ1-2|NA
TGTGCCAGCAGCGTCCGGGACAGCCCCGGGGGCTACACCTTC
CASSVRDSPGGYTF
>TRBV7-2|NA|TRBJ1-2|NA
TGTGCCAGCAGCTTATATTCGGGGGCTGGCTACACCTTC
CASSLYSGAGYTF
>TRBV7-2|TRBD1|TRBJ1-2|NA
TGTGCCAGCAGCCTAGGACAGGGAGAGGCGTCTGGCTACACCTTC
CASSLGQGEASGYTF
>TRBV6-5|NA|TRBJ2-1|NA
TGTGCCAGCAGTCGGACAAATTACAATGAGCAGTTCTTC
CASSRTNYNEQFF
>TRBV21-1|NA|TRBJ1-1|once
TGTGCCAGCAGCAGGGCAGGGGGCGGGAGGGTCGAAGCTTTCTTT
CASSRAGGGRVEAFF
>TRBV11-3|NA|TRBJ2-1|NA
TGTGCCAGCAGCCGGGGTCTCGGGGGGCCGCCCAATGAGCAGTTCTTC
CASSRGLGGPPNEQFF
>TRBV28|TRBD2|TRBJ2-5|NA
TGTGCCAGCAGTTCCGACAGGGGGCCTGGCCTAGCGGGAGGGCCAGGGCAAGAGACCCAGTACTTC
CASSSDRGPGLAGGPGQETQYF
>TRBV15|NA|TRBJ1-2|NA
TGTGCCACCAGCAGAGCAGGAGGGACTCTCTATGGCTACACCTTC
CATSRAGGTLYGYTF
>TRBV5-1|NA|TRBJ2-1|NA
TGCGCCAGCAGGCCAGGGGTGCGGGACATTACCTACAATGAGCAGTTCTTC
CASRPGVRDITYNEQFF